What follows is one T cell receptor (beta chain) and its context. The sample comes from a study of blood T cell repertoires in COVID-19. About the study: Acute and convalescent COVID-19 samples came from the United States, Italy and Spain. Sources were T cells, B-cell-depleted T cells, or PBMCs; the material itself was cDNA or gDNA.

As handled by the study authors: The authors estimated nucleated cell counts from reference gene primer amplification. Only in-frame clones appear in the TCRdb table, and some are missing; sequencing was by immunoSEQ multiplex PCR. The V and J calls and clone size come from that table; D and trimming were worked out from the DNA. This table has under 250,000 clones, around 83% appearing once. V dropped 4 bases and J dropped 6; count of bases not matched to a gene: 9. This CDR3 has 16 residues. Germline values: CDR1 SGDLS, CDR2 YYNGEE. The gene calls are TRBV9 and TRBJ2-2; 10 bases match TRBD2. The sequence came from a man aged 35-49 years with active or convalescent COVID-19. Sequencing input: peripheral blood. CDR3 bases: TGTGCCAGCAGCCCCCTAGCGGGAGTAGTGGCCGGGGAGCTGTTTTTT. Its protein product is CASSPLAGVVAGELFF.